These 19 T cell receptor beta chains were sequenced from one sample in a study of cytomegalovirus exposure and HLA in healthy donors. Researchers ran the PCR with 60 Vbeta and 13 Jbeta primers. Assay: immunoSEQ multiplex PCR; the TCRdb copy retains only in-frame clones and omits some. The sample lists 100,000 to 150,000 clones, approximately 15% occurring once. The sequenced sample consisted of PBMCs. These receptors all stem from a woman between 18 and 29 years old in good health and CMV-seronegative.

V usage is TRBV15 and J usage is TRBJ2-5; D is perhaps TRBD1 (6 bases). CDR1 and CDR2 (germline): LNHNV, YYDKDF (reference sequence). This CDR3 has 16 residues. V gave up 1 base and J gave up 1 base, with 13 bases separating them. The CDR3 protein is CATSRGQELIQETQYF. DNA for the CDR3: TGTGCCACCAGCAGAGGACAGGAGCTAATCCAAGAGACCCAGTACTTC.

The CDR3 coding sequence is TGCGCCAGCAGCTTGGAAGGGGGGGCAGCTAACGAGCAGTACTTC. It is translated as CASSLEGGAANEQYF. This sequence joins TRBV5-1 and TRBJ2-7, with a tentative D call TRBD2 (7 bases). The CDR3 is 15 amino acids. Trimming removed 0 bases from V and 5 bases from J, with 15 bases in between. CDR1 and CDR2 (germline): SGHRS, YFSETQ.

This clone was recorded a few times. The CDR3 loop reads CASSLGGGTSTDTQYF. The CDR3 DNA sequence: TGCGCCAGCAGCTTGGGGGGGGGCACCAGCACAGATACGCAGTATTTT. J is TRBJ2-3 and V is TRBV5-1, with a weak D call TRBD2 (7 bases). The germline V gene has CDR1 SGHRS and CDR2 YFSETQ. Deletions cut 0 bases from V and 0 bases from J, with 11 bases between. The CDR3 is 16 residues long.

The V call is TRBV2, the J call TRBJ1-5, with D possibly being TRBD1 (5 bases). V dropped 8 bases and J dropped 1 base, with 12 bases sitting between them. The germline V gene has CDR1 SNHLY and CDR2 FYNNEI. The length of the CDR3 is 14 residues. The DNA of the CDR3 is TGTGCCAGCGGTCGGGACTTCAGCAATCAGCCCCAGCATTTT. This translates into CASGRDFSNQPQHF.

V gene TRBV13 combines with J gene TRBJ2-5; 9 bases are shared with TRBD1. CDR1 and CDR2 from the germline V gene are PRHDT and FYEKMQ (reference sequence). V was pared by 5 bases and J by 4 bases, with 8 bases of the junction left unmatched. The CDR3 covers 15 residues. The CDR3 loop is CASSTWTGERETQYF. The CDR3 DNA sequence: TGTGCCAGCAGCACTTGGACAGGGGAAAGAGAGACCCAGTACTTC. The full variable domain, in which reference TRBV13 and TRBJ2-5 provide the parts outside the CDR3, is AAGVIQSPRHLIKEKRETATLKCYPIPRHDTVYWYQQGPGQDPQFLISFYEKMQSDKGSIPDRFSAQQFSDYHSELNMSSLELGDSALYFCASSTWTGERETQYFGPGTRLLVL.

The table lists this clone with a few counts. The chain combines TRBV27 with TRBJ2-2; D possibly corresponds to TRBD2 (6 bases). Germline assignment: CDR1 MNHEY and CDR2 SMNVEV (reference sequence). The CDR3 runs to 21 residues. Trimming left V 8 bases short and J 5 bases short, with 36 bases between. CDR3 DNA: TGTGCCAGCTATCGCCGCTTTGAGACTAGACAAACTATGTCGGGGACCGGGGAGCTGTTTTTT. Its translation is CASYRRFETRQTMSGTGELFF.

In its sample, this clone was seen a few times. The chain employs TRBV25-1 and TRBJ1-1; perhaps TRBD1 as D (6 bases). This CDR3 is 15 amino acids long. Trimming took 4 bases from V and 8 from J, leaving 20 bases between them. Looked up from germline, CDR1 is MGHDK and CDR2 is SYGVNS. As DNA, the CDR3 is TGTGCCAGCAGTGGAATACAGGGACGCGGTATCGAAGCTTTCTTT. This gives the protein CASSGIQGRGIEAFF. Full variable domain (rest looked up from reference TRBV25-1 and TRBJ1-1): EADIYQTPRYLVIGTGKKITLECSQTMGHDKMYWYQQDPGMELHLIHYSYGVNSTEKGDLSSESTVSRIRTEHFPLTLESARPSHTSQYLCASSGIQGRGIEAFFGQGTRLTVV.

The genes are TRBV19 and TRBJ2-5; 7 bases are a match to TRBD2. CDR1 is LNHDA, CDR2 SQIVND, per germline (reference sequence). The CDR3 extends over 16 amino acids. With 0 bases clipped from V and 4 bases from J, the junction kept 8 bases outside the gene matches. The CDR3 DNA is TGTGCCAGTAGTATAGACCGACTAGCTGGAGTAGAGACCCAGTACTTC. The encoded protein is CASSIDRLAGVETQYF.

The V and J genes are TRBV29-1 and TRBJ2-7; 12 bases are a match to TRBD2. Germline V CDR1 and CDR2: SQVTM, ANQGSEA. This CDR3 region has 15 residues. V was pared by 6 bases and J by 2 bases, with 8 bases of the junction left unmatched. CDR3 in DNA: TGCAGCGTCCTCTCACTAGCGGGGGGACCCTACGAGCAGTACTTC. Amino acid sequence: CSVLSLAGGPYEQYF.

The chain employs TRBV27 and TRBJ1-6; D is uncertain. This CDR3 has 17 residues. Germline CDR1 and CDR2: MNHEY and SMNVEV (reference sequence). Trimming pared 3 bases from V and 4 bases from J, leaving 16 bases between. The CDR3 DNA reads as TGTGCCAGCAGTTTGGGCAGCAATTCTAAGTATAATTCACCCCTCCACTTT. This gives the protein CASSLGSNSKYNSPLHF.

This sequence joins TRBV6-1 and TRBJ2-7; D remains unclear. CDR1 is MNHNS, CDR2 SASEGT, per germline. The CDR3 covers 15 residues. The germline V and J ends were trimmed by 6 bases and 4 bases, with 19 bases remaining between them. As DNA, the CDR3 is TGTGCCAGCAGCCCAAATCTGCAGGTTCCGTACGAGCAGTACTTC. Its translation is CASSPNLQVPYEQYF.

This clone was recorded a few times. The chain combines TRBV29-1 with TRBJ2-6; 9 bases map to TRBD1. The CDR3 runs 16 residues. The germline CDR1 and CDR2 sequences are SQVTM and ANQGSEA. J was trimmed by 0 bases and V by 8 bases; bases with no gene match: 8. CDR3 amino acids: CSTWTGESSGANVLTF. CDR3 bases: TGCAGCACGTGGACAGGGGAGAGCTCTGGGGCCAACGTCCTGACTTTC. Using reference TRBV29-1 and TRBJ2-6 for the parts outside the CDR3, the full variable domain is SAVISQKPSRDICQRGTSLTIQCQVDSQVTMMFWYRQQPGQSLTLIATANQGSEATYESGFVIDKFPISRPNLTFSTLTVSNMSPEDSSIYLCSTWTGESSGANVLTFGAGSRLTVL.

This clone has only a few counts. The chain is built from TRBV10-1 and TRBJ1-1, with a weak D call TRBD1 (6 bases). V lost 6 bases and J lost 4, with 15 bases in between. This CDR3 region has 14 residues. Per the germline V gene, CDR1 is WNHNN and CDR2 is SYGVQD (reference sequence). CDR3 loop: CASSDTGLSTEAFF. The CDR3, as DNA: TGCGCCAGCAGCGATACAGGGCTGAGCACTGAAGCTTTCTTT.

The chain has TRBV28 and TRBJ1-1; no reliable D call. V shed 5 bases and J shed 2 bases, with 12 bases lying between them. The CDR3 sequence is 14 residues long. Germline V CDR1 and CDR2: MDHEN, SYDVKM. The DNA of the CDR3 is TGTGCCAGCAGTGGTACAGAAAGAAACACTGAAGCTTTCTTT. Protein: CASSGTERNTEAFF.

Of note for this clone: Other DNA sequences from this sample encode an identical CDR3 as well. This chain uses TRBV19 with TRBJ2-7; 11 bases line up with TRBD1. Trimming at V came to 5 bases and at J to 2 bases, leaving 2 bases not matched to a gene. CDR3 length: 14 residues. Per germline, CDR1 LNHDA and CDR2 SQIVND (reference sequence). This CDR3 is CASSRDRGAYEQYF. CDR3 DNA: TGTGCCAGTAGTCGGGACAGGGGGGCCTACGAGCAGTACTTC. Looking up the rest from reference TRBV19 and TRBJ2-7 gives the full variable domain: DGGITQSPKYLFRKEGQNVTLSCEQNLNHDAMYWYRQDPGQGLRLIYYSQIVNDFQKGDIAEGYSVSREKKESFPLTVTSAQKNPTAFYLCASSRDRGAYEQYFGPGTRLTVT.

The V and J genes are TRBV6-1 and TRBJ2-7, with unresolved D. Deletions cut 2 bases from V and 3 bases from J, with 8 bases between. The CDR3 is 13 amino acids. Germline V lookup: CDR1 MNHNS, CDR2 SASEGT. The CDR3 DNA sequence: TGTGCCAGCAGTGAATTCAGTTACTACGAGCAGTACTTC. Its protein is CASSEFSYYEQYF.

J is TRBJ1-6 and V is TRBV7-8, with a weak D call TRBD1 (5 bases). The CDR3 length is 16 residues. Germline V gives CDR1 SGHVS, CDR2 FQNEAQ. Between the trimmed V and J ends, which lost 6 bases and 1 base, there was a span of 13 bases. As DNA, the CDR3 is TGTGCCAGCAGAGAGACCGGGGGGTCCTATAATTCACCCCTCCACTTT. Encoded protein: CASRETGGSYNSPLHF.

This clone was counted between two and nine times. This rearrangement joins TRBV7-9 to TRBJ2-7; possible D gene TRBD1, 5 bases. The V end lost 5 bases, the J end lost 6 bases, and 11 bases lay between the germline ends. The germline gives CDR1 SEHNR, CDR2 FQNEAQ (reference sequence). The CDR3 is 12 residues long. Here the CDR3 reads CASSPGHAEQYF. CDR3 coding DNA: TGTGCCAGCAGCCCCGGACACGCCGAGCAGTACTTC.

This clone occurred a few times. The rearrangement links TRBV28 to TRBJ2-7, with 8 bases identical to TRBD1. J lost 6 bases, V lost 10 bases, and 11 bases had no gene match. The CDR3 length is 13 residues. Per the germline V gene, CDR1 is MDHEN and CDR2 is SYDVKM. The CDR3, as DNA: TGTGCCACCCAGGGGGCGAGAATTGGCGAGCAGTACTTC. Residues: CATQGARIGEQYF.